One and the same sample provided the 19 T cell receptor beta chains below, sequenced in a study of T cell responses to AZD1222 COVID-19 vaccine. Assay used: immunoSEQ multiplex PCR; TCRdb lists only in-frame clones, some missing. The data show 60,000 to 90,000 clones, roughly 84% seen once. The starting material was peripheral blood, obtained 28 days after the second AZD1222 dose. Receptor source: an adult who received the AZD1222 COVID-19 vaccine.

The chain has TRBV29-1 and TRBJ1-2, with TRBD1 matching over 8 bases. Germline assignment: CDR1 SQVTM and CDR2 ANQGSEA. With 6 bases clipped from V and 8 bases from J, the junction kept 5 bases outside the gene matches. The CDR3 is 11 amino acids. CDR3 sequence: CSVRAGGGYTF. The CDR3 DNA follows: TGCAGCGTGAGGGCAGGGGGCGGCTACACCTTC.

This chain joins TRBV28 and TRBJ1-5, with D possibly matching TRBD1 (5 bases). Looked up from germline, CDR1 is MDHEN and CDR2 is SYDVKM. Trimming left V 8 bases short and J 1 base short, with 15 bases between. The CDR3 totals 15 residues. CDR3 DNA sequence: TGTGCCAGCGGCCAGGGTTGGGGAAGCAATCAGCCCCAGCATTTT. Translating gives CASGQGWGSNQPQHF.

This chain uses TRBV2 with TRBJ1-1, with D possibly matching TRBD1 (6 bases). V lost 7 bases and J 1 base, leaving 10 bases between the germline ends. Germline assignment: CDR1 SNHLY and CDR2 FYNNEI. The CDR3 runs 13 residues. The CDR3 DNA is TGTGCCAGCAACTACAGGGCGAACACTGAAGCTTTCTTT. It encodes CASNYRANTEAFF.

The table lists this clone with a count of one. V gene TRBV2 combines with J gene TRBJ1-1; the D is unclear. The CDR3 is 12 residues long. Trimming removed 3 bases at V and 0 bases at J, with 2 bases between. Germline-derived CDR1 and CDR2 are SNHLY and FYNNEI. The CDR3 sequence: CASSEVNTEAFF. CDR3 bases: TGTGCCAGCAGTGAGGTGAACACTGAAGCTTTCTTT.

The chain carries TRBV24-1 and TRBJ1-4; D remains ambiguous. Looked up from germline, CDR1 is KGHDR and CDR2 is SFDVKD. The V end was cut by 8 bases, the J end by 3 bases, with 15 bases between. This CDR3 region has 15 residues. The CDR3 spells CATTKGGGANEKLFF. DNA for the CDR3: TGTGCCACCACAAAGGGAGGTGGGGCTAATGAAAAACTGTTTTTT.

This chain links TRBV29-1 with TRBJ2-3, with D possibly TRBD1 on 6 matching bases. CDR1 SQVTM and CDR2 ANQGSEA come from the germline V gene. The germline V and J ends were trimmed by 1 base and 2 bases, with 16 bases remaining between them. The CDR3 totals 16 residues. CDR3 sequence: CSVEGRDTSYTDTQYF. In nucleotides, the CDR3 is TGCAGCGTTGAAGGCCGGGACACATCTTACACAGATACGCAGTATTTT.

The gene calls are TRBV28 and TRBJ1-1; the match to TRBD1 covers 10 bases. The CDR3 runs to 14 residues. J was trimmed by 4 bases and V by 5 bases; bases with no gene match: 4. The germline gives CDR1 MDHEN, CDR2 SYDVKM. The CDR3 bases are TGTGCCAGCAGTCCCTGGACAGGGGGCACTGAAGCTTTCTTT. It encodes CASSPWTGGTEAFF.

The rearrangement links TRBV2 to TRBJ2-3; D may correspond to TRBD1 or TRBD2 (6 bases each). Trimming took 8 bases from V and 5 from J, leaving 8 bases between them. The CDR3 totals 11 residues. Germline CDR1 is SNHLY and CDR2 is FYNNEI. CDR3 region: CASGGLDTQYF. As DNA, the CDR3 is TGTGCCAGCGGGGGGCTAGATACGCAGTATTTT.

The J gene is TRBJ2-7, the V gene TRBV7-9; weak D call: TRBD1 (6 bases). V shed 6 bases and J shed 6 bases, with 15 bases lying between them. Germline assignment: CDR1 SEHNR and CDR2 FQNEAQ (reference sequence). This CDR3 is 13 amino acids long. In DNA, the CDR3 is TGTGCCAGCAGTTCGACAGGAATTCTCGAGCAGTACTTC. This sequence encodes CASSSTGILEQYF.

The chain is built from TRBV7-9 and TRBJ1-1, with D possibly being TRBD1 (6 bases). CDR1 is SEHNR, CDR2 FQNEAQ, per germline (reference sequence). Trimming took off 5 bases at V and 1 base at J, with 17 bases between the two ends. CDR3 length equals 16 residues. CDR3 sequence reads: CASSVDRLRGNTEAFF. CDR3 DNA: TGTGCCAGCAGCGTCGACAGGCTTCGGGGGAACACTGAAGCTTTCTTT.

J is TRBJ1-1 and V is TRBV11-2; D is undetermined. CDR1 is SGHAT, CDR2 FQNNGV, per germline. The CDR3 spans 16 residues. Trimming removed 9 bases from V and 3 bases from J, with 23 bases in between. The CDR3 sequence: CASALTGRRVYTEAFF. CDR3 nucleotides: TGTGCCAGTGCGTTAACGGGGAGGAGGGTTTACACTGAAGCTTTCTTT.

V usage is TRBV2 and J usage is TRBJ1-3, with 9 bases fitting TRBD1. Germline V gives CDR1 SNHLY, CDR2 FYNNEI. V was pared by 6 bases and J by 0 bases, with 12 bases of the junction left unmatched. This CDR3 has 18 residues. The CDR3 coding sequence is TGTGCCAGCAGCGACAGGGGGAGAACTAAAAGCTCTGGAAACACCATATATTTT. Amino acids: CASSDRGRTKSSGNTIYF.

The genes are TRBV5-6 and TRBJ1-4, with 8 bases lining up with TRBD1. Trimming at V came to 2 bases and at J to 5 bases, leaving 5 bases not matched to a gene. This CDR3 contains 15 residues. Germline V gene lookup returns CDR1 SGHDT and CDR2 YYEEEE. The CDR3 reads CASSFGQGLNEKLFF. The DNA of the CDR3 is TGTGCCAGCAGCTTTGGACAGGGTTTAAATGAAAAACTGTTTTTT. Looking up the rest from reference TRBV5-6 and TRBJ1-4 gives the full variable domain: DAGVTQSPTHLIKTRGQQVTLRCSPKSGHDTVSWYQQALGQGPQFIFQYYEEEERQRGNFPDRFSGHQFPNYSSELNVNALLLGDSALYLCASSFGQGLNEKLFFGSGTQLSVL.

The CDR3 sequence: CASSSSGTSVPTQYF. The CDR3 region has the DNA TGTGCCAGCAGCTCATCCGGGACTAGCGTTCCTACGCAGTATTTT. This chain connects TRBV7-9 to TRBJ2-3, with TRBD2 matching 10 bases. The CDR3 has 15 residues. Germline V gives CDR1 SEHNR, CDR2 FQNEAQ (reference sequence). V trimming: 4 bases; J trimming: 8 bases; junction bases outside the gene matches: 9.

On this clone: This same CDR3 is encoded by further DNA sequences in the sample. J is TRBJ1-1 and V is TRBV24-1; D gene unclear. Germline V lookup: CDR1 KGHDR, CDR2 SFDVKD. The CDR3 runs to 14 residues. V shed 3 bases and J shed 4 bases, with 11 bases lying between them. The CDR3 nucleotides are TGTGCCACCAGTGATCCCCGGCGGGGCACTGAAGCTTTCTTT. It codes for CATSDPRRGTEAFF.

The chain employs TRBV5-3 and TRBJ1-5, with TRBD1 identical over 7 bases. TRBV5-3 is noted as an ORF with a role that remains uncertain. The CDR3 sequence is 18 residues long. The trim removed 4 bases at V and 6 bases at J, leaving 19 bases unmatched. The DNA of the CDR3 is TGTGCCAGAAGCCCCAAGCATGAGGGGGCGCTTTTTGTTCAGCCCCAGCATTTT. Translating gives CARSPKHEGALFVQPQHF.

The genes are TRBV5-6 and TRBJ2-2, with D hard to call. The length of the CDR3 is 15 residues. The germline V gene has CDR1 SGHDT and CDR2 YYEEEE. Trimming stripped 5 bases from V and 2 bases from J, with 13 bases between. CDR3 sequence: CASRQSGVNTGELFF. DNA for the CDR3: TGTGCCAGCAGACAGAGTGGGGTCAACACCGGGGAGCTGTTTTTT.

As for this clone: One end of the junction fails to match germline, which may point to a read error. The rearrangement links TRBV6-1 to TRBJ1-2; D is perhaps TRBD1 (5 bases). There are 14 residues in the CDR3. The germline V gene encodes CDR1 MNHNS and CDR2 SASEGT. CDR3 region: CASSQARGNYGYTF. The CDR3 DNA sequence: TGTGCCAGCAGTCAAGCTCGGGGGAACTATGGCTACACCTTC.

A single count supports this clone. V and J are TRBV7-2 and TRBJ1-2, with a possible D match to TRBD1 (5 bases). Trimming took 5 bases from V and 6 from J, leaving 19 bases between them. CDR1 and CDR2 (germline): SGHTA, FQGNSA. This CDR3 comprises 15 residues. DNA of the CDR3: TGTGCCAGCAGCGCAGATCTAGACAGTTCTAATGGCTACACCTTC. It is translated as CASSADLDSSNGYTF.